What follows describes a single T cell receptor (beta chain). Here immunoSEQ multiplex PCR was the method, and the copy in TCRdb shows in-frame clones only, minus some. This table has approximately 160,000 clones, 70% to 90% appearing once. The CDR3 runs to 17 residues. Trimming took off 0 bases at V and 2 bases at J, with 14 bases between the two ends. CDR1 is MGHRA and CDR2 is YSYEKL in the germline V gene. The data derive from a study of blood T cell repertoires in COVID-19. The sequencing sample was made of peripheral blood. V usage is TRBV4-1 and J usage is TRBJ1-5; D is perhaps TRBD1 (6 bases). The origin of this receptor is a man aged 55 to 70 who had recovered from COVID-19. The CDR3 here is CASSQDGGAAGNQPQHF. CDR3 nucleotide sequence: TGCGCCAGCAGCCAAGATGGGGGGGCCGCTGGCAATCAGCCCCAGCATTTT.